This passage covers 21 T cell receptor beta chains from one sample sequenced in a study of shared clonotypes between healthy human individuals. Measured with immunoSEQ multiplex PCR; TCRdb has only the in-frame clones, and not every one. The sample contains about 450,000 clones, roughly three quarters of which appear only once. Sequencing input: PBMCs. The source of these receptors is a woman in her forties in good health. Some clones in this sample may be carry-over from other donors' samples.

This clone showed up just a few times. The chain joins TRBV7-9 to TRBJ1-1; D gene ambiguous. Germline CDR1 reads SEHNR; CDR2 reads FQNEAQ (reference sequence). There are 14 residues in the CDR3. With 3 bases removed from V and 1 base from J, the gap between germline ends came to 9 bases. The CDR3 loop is CASSFSAGNTEAFF. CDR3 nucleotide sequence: TGTGCCAGCAGCTTTAGTGCAGGGAACACTGAAGCTTTCTTT.

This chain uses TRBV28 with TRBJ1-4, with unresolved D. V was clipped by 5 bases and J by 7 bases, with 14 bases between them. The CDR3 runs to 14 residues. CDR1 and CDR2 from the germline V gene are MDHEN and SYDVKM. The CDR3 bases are TGTGCCAGCAGTACGACGAAGGACGCTGAAAAACTGTTTTTT. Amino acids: CASSTTKDAEKLFF.

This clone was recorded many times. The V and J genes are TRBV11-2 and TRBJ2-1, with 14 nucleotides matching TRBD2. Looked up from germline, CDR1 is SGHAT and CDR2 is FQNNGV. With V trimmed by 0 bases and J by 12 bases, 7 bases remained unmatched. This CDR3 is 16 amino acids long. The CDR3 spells CASSLEGTSGRFGQFF. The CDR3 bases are TGTGCCAGCAGCTTAGAGGGGACTAGCGGGAGATTTGGGCAGTTCTTC.

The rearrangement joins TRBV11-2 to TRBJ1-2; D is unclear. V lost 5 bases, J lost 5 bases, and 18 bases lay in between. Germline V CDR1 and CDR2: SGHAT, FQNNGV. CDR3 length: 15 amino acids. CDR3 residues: CASSPLRGVGYGYTF. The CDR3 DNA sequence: TGTGCCAGCAGCCCACTTCGGGGAGTAGGGTATGGCTACACCTTC.

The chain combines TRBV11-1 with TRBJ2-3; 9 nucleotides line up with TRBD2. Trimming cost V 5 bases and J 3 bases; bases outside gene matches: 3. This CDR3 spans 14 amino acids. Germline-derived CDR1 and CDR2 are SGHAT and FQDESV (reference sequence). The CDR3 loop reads CASSAGLATDTQYF. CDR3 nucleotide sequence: TGTGCCAGCAGCGCCGGACTAGCGACAGATACGCAGTATTTT.

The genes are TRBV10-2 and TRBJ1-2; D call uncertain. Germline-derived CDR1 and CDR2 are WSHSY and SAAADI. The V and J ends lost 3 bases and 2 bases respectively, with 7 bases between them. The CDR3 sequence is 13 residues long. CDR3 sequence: CASSERQNYGYTF. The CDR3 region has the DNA TGCGCCAGCAGTGAACGGCAGAACTATGGCTACACCTTC.

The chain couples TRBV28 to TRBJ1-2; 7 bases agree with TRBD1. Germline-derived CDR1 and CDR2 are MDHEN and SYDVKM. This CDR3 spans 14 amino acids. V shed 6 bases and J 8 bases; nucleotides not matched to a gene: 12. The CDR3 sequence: CASSQPTGNRGYTF. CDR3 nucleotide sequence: TGTGCCAGCAGCCAACCGACAGGGAACAGAGGCTACACCTTC.

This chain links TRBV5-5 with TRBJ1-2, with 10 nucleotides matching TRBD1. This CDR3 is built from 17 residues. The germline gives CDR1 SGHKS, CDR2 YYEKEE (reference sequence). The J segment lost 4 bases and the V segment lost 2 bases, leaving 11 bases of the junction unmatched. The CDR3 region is CASSFSRDRGTGYGYTF. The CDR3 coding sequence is TGTGCCAGCAGCTTTAGCCGGGACAGGGGAACGGGCTATGGCTACACCTTC.

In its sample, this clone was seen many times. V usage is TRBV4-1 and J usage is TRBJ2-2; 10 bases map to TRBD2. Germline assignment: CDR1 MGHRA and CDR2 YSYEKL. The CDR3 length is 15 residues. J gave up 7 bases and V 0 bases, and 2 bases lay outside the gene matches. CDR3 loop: CASSQEASGSGELFF. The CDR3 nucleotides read TGCGCCAGCAGCCAAGAAGCTAGCGGGAGCGGGGAGCTGTTTTTT.

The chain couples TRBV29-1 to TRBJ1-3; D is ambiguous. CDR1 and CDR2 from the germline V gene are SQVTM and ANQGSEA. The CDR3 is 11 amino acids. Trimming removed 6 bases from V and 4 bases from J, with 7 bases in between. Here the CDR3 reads CSVLEGNTIYF. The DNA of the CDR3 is TGCAGCGTCCTGGAGGGAAACACCATATATTTT.

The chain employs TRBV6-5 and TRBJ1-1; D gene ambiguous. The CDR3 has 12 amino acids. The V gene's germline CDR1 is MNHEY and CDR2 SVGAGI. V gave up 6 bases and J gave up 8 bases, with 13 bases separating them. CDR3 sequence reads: CASRSRVWEAFF. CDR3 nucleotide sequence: TGTGCCAGCAGGTCCCGGGTCTGGGAAGCTTTCTTT.

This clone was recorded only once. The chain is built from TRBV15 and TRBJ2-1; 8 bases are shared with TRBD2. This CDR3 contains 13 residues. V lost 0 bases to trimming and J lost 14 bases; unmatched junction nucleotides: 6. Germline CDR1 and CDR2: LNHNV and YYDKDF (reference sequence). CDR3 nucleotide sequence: TGTGCCACCAGCAGAGACACTGCGGGGGGAGAGTTCTTC. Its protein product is CATSRDTAGGEFF.

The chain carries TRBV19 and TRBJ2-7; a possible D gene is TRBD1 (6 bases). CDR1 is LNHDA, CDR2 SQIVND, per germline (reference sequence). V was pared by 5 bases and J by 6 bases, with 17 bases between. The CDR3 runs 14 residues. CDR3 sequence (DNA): TGTGCCAGTAGTCCGAGGGGGAAAACTGGCGAGCAGTACTTC. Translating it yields CASSPRGKTGEQYF.

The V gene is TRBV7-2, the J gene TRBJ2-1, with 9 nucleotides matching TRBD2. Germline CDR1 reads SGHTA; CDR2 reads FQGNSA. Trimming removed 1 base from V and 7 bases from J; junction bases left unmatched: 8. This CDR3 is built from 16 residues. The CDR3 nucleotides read TGTGCCAGCAGCTTAGTAGCAGGGACTAGCAGGAATGAGCAGTTCTTC. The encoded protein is CASSLVAGTSRNEQFF.

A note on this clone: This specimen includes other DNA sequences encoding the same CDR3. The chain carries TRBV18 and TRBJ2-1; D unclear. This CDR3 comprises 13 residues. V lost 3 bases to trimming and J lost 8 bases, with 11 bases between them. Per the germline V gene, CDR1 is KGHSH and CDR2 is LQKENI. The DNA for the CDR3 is TGTGCCAGCTCACCCCGGATAGGCGATGAGCAGTTCTTC. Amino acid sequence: CASSPRIGDEQFF.

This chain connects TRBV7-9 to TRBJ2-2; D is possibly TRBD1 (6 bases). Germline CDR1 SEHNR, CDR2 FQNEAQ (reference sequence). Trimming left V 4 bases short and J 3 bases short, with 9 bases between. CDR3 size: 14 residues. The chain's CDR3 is CASSSSGDTGELFF. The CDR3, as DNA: TGTGCCAGCAGCTCATCAGGGGACACCGGGGAGCTGTTTTTT.

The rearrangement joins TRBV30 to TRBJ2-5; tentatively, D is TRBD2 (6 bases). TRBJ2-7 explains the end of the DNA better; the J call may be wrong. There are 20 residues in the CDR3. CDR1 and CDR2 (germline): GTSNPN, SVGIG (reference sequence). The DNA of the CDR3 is TGTGCCTGGAGTGCCACCACCCTCATGGGCGGGAAGGCGAGAGCCTACGAGCAGTACTTC. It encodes CAWSATTLMGGKARAYEQYF.

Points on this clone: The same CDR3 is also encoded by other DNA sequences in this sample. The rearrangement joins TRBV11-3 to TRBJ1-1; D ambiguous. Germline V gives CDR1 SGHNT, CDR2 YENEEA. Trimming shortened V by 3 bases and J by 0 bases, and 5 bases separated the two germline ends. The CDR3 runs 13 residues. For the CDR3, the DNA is TGTGCCAGCAGCTTCGGTTTGAACACTGAAGCTTTCTTT. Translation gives CASSFGLNTEAFF.

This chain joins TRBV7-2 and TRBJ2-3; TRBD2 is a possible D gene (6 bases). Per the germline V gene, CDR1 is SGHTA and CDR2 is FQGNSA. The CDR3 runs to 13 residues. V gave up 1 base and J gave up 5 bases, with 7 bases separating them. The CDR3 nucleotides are TGTGCCAGCAGCTTAGGGAGGGGAGATACGCAGTATTTT. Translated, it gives CASSLGRGDTQYF. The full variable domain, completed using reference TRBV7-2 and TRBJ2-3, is GAGVSQSPSNKVTEKGKDVELRCDPISGHTALYWYRQSLGQGLEFLIYFQGNSAPDKSGLPSDRFSAERTGGSVSTLTIQRTQQEDSAVYLCASSLGRGDTQYFGPGTRLTVL.

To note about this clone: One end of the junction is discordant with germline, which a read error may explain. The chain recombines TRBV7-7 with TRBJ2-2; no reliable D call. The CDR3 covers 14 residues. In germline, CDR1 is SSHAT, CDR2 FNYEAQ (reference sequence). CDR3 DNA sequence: TGTGCTAGCAGCTCTTCTTTAGGGTCCGGGGAGCTGTTTTTT. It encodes CASSSSLGSGELFF.

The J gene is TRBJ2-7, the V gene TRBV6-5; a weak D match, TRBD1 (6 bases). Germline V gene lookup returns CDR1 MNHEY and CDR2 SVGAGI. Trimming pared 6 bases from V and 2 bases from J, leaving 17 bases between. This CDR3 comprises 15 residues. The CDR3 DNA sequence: TGTGCCAGCAGCCTCCTGCCGGGACAAACCTACGAGCAGTACTTC. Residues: CASSLLPGQTYEQYF.